The 5 T cell receptor beta chains reported below all come from one sample, sequenced in a study of identical twins. TCRdb reprocessed the 5' RACE reads via MiXCR and lists one record per CDR3 protein. The sample has about 190,000 distinct CDR3 sequences, around 15% seen once. The same sample was also studied in work on T cells expressing NK-cell markers.

The source material was CD8+ T cells sorted from blood. The origin of the receptors is a woman aged 18-29 years in good health.

The rearrangement uses TRBV5-6 and TRBJ2-1, with D unclear. V lost 0 bases, J lost 10 bases, and 8 bases lay in between. Germline V gene sequence: CDR1 SGHDT, CDR2 YYEEEE. The CDR3 extends over 12 amino acids. The CDR3 region has the DNA TGTGCCAGCAGCTTGGCCGCTAGGGAGCAGTTCTTC. Translated: CASSLAAREQFF.

This clonotype was recorded many times. The rearrangement joins TRBV7-9 to TRBJ2-1; 8 nucleotides align to TRBD2. The V gene's germline CDR1 is SEHNR and CDR2 FQNEAQ (reference sequence). With 4 bases clipped from V and 5 bases from J, the junction kept 10 bases outside the gene matches. The CDR3 is 16 residues long. The CDR3 protein is CASSSTAGVIDNEQFF. The CDR3 region has the DNA TGTGCCAGCAGCTCCACAGCGGGAGTAATCGACAATGAGCAGTTCTTC.

This clonotype was counted at least ten times. The chain recombines TRBV10-3 with TRBJ2-6; weak D call: TRBD1 (6 bases). Germline CDR1 ENHRY, CDR2 SYGVKD. The CDR3 covers 16 residues. Trimming removed 0 bases from V and 3 bases from J, with 9 bases in between. Here the CDR3 reads CAISESRTVGANVLTF. In DNA, the CDR3 is TGTGCCATCAGTGAGTCCCGGACAGTTGGGGCCAACGTCCTGACTTTC.

V is TRBV4-2 and J is TRBJ2-7, with a tentative D call TRBD2 (5 bases). V was shortened by 0 bases and J by 1 base, with 13 bases between the two germline ends. The CDR3 spans 16 residues. CDR1 LGHNA and CDR2 YNFKEQ come from the germline V gene. For the CDR3, the DNA is TGTGCCAGCAGCCAAGATTTGGGTCGGGGATCCTACGAGCAGTACTTC. This translates into CASSQDLGRGSYEQYF.

This clonotype came up a few times. This rearrangement joins TRBV6-1 to TRBJ2-7; D is possibly TRBD1 (5 bases). V shed 9 bases and J shed 1 base, with 13 bases lying between them. The CDR3 sequence is 13 residues long. Germline V gene lookup returns CDR1 MNHNS and CDR2 SASEGT. Written as DNA, the CDR3 is TGTGCCAGTGAAGACAGCCCTTCCTACGAGCAGTACTTC. It translates to CASEDSPSYEQYF.